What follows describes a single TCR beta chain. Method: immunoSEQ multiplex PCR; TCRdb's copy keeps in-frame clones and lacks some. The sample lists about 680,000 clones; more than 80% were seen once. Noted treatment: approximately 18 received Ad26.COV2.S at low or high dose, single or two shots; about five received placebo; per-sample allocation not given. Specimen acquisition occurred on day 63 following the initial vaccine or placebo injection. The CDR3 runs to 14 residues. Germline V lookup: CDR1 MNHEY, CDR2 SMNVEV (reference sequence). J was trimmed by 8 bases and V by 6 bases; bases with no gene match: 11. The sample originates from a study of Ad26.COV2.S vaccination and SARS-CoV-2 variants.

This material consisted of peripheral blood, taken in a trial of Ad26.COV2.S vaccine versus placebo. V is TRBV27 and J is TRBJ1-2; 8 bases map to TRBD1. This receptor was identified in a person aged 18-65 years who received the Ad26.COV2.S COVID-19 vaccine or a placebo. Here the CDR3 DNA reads TGTGCCAGCAGCCGAACGGGACAGGTTGACGGCTACACCTTC. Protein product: CASSRTGQVDGYTF.